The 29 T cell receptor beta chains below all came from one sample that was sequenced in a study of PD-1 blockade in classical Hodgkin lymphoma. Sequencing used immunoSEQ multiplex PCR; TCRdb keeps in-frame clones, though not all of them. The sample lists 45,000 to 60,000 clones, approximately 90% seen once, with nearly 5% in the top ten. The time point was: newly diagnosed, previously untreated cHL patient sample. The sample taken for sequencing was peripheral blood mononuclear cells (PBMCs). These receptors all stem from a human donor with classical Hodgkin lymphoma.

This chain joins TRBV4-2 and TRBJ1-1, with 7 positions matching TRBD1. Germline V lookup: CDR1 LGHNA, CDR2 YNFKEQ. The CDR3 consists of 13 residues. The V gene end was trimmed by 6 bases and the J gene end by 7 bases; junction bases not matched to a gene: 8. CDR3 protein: CASRTTGRDEAFF. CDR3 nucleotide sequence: TGTGCCAGCAGGACGACAGGGAGAGATGAAGCTTTCTTT.

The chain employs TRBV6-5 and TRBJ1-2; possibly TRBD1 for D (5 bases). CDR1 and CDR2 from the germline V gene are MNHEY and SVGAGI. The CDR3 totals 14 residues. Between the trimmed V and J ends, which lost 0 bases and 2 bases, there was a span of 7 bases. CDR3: CASSYSQGNYGYTF. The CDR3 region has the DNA TGTGCCAGCAGTTACTCGCAGGGAAACTATGGCTACACCTTC.

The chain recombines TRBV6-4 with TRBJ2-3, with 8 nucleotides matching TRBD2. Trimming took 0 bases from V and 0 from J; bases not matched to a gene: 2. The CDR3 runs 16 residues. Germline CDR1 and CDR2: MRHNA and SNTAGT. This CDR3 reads CASSDSASGSTDTQYF. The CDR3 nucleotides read TGTGCCAGCAGTGACTCGGCTAGCGGGAGCACAGATACGCAGTATTTT.

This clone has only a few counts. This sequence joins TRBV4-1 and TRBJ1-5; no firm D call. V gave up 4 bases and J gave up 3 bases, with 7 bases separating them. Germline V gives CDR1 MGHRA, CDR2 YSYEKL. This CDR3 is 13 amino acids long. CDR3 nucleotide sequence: TGCGCCAGCAGCCTGCTCCCCAATCAGCCCCAGCATTTT. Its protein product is CASSLLPNQPQHF.

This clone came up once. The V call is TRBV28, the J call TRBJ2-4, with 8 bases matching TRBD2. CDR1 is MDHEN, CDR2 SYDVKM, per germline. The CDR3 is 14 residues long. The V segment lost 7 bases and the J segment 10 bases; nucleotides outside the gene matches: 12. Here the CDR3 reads CASKSGGLRRIQYF. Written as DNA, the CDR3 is TGTGCCAGCAAATCGGGGGGGCTCAGGCGGATTCAGTACTTC.

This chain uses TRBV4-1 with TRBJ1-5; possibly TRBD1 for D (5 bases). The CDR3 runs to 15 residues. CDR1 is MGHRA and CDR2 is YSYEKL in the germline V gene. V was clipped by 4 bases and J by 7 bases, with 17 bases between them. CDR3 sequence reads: CASSPLAGRGQPQHF. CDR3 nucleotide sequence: TGCGCCAGCAGCCCTCTAGCAGGGCGAGGACAGCCCCAGCATTTT.

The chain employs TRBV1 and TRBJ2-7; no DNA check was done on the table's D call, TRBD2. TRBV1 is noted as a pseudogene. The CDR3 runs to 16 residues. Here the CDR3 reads CTSSLTWTSGRGEQYF. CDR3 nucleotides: TGCACCAGCAGCCTCACCTGGACTAGCGGGAGGGGGGAGCAGTACTTC.

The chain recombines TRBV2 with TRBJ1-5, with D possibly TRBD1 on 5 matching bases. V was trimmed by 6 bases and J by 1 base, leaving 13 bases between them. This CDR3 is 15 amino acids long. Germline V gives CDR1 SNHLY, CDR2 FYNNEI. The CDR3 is CASSQGAISNQPQHF. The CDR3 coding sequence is TGTGCCAGCAGCCAAGGGGCTATCAGCAATCAGCCCCAGCATTTT. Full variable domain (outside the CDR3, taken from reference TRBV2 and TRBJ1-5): EPEVTQTPSHQVTQMGQEVILRCVPISNHLYFYWYRQILGQKVEFLVSFYNNEISEKSEIFDDQFSVERPDGSNFTLKIRSTKLEDSAMYFCASSQGAISNQPQHFGDGTRLSIL.

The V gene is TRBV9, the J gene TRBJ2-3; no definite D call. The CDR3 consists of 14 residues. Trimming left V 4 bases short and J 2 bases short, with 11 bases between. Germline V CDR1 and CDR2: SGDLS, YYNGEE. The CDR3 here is CASSPWSFTDTQYF. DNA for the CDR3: TGTGCCAGCAGCCCCTGGTCCTTCACAGATACGCAGTATTTT.

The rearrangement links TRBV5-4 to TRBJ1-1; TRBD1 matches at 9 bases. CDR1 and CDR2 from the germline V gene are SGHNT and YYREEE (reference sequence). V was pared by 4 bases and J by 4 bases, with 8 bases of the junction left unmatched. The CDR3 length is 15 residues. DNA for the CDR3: TGTGCCAGCAGCCCCACCCGACAGGGGGGCACTGAAGCTTTCTTT. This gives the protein CASSPTRQGGTEAFF.

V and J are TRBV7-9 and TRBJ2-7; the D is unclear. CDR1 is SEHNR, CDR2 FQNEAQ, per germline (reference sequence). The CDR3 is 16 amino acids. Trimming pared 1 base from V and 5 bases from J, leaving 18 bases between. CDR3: CASSLDPATAYHEQYV. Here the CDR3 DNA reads TGTGCCAGCAGCTTAGACCCAGCCACGGCCTATCACGAGCAGTACGTC.

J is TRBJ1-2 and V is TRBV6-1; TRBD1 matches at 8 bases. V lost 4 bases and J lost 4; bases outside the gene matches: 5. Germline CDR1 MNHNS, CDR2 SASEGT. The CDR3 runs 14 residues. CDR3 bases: TGTGCCAGCAGTGGACAGGGGTCCAGCTATGGCTACACCTTC. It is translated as CASSGQGSSYGYTF.

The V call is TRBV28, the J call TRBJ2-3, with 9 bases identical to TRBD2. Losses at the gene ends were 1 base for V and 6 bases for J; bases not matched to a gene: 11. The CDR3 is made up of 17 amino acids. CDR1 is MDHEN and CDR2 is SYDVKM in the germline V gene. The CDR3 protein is CASSLSASGKRGDTQYF. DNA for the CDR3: TGTGCCAGCAGTTTATCGGCTAGCGGGAAGCGGGGGGATACGCAGTATTTT.

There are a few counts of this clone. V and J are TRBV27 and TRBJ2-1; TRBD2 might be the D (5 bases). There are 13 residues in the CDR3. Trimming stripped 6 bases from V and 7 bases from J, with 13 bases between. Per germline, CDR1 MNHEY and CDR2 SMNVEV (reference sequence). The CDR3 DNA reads TGTGCCAGCAGACCCGAGGGCTGGAATGAGCAGTTCTTC. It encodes CASRPEGWNEQFF.

The CDR3 sequence is CASSSWDPLRVHSNQPQHF. The DNA for the CDR3 is TGCGCCAGCAGCTCGTGGGACCCTCTGCGGGTCCATAGCAATCAGCCCCAGCATTTT. The rearrangement uses TRBV5-1 and TRBJ1-5; a weak D match, TRBD1 (5 bases). Germline V gene sequence: CDR1 SGHRS, CDR2 YFSETQ. The CDR3 spans 19 residues. V was cut by 3 bases and J by 0 bases, with 22 bases left in between.

As DNA, the CDR3 is TGTGCCAGCAGCTCTGGGACCGGGACGGCCACCTACGAGCAGTACTTC. It translates to CASSSGTGTATYEQYF. The chain has TRBV7-8 and TRBJ2-7, with D perhaps matching TRBD1 or TRBD2 (5 bases each). The CDR3 is 16 residues long. The V gene lost 4 bases and the J gene lost 2 bases, with 18 bases spanning the gap. Germline V gene lookup returns CDR1 SGHVS and CDR2 FQNEAQ.

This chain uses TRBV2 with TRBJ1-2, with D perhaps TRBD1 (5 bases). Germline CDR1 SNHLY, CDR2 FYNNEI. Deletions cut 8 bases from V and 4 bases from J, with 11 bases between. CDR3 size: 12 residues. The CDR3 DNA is TGTGCCAGCGTCGCAGGGTTCTATGGCTACACCTTC. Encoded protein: CASVAGFYGYTF.

In DNA form, the CDR3 reads TGTGCCAGCAGCCCAATCGCGGGAGCGGCGGGGGGGGAGCTGTTTTTT. Its translation is CASSPIAGAAGGELFF. This sequence joins TRBV11-3 and TRBJ2-2; the match to TRBD2 covers 7 bases. Per germline, CDR1 SGHNT and CDR2 YENEEA. The CDR3 runs 16 residues. Trimming at V came to 5 bases and at J to 8 bases, leaving 14 bases not matched to a gene.

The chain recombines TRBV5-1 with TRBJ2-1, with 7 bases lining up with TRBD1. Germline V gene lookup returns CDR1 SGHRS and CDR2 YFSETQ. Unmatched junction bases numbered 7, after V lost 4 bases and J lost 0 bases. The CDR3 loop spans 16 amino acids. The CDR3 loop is CASSIDRAASYNEQFF. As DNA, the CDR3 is TGCGCCAGCAGCATAGACAGGGCTGCCTCCTACAATGAGCAGTTCTTC.

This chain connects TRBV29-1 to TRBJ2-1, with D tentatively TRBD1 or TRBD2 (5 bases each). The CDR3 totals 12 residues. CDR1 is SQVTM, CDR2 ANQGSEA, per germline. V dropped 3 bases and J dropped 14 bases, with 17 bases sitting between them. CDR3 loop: CSVDSRGPLEFF. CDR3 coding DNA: TGCAGCGTTGATTCCCGGGGACCCCTAGAGTTCTTC.

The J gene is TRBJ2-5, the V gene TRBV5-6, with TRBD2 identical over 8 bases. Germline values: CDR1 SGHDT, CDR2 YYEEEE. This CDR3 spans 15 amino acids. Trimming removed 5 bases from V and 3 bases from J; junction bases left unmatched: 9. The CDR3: CASSLLSGGEETQYF. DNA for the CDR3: TGTGCCAGCAGTTTACTCAGCGGGGGCGAAGAGACCCAGTACTTC.

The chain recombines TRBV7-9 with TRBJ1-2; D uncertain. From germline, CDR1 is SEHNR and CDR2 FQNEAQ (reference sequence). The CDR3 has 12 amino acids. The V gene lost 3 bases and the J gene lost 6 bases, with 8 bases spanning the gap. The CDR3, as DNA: TGTGCCAGCAGCTTGACTGTCGATGGCTACACCTTC. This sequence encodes CASSLTVDGYTF.

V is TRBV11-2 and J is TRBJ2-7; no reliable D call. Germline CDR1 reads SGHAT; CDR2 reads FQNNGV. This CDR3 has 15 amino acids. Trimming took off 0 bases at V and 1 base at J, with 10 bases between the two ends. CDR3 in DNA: TGTGCCAGCAGCTTAGATCTGTCAGCGTCCTACGAGCAGTACTTC. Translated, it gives CASSLDLSASYEQYF.

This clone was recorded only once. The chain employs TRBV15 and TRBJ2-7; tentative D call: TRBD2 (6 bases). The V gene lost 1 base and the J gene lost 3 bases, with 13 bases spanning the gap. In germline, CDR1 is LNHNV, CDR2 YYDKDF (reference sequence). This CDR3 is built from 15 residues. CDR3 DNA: TGTGCCACCAGCAGAGGAGAGTTCGGGGGCTACGAGCAGTACTTC. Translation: CATSRGEFGGYEQYF.

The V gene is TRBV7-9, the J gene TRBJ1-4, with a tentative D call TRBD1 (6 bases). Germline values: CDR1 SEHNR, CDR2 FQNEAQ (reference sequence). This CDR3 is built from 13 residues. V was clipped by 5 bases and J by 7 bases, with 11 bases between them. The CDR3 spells CASSRGQSEKLFF. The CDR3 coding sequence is TGTGCCAGCAGCCGTGGACAGAGTGAAAAACTGTTTTTT.

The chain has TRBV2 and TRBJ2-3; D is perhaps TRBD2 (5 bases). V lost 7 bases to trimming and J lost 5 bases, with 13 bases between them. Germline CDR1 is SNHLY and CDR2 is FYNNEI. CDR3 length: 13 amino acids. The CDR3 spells CASNPTGGDTQYF. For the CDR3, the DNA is TGTGCCAGCAACCCCACTGGAGGAGATACGCAGTATTTT.

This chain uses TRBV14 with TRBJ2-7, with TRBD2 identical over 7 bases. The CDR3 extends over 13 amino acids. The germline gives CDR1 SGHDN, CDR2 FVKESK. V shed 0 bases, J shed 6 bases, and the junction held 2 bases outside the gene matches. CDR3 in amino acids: CASSQEGLFEQYV. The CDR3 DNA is TGTGCCAGCAGCCAAGAGGGACTATTCGAGCAGTACGTC.

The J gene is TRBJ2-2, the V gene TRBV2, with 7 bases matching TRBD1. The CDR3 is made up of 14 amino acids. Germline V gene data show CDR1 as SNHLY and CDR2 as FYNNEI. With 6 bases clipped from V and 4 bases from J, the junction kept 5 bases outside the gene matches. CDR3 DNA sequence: TGTGCCAGCAGGACAGGGACGACCACCGGGGAGCTGTTTTTT. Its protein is CASRTGTTTGELFF.

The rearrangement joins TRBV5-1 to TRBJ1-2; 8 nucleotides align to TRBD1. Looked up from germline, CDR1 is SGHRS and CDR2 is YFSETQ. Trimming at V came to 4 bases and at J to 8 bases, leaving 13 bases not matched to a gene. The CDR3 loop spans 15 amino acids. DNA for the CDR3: TGCGCCAGCAGCGATCCGGGACAGGTCCTTCGGGGCTACACCTTC. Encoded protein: CASSDPGQVLRGYTF.